Listed below are T cell receptor beta chains from one sample, sequenced in a study of response to subunit inactivated influenza vaccine. From the RT-PCR reads, TCRdb called clonotypes with MiXCR, one entry per CDR3 protein. The sample includes about 160,000 distinct CDR3 sequences, 9.5% to 13% seen only once; the top ten take over 10%. Sequencing used non-naive T cells sorted from PBMCs, obtained 40 to 50 days after vaccination. These receptors were collected from a man aged 45-60 years who received an inactivated influenza vaccine. Each CDR3 is given with its conserved first and last residue. The order of the fields is CDR3 length, clone size, D gene, J gene, V gene, CDR3 protein, CDR3 DNA. The D gene is left open where the match is weak. The size field is filled for only some rows; it gives once, few, many or a size class.

>16|many|TRBD1|TRBJ2-3|TRBV28
CASSLTGYLFTDTQYF
TGTGCCAGCAGTTTGACAGGGTATCTCTTCACAGATACGCAGTATTTT
>14|many|TRBD1|TRBJ1-1|TRBV7-8
CASSADRVVAEAFF
TGTGCCAGCAGCGCAGACAGGGTGGTAGCTGAAGCTTTCTTT
>16|many|TRBD2|TRBJ2-1|TRBV5-1
CASSTSGTSVYNEQFF
TGCGCCAGCAGCACATCCGGGACTAGCGTGTACAATGAGCAGTTCTTC
>14|few|TRBD1|TRBJ1-1|TRBV18
CASSMTGGRAEAFF
TGTGCCAGCTCAATGACAGGGGGAAGGGCTGAAGCTTTCTTT
>15|few|TRBD1|TRBJ1-4|TRBV6-1
CASADSGGIGEKLFF
TGTGCCAGCGCGGACTCAGGGGGCATCGGTGAAAAACTGTTTTTT
>16|.|TRBD2|TRBJ2-1|TRBV7-9
CASSLTGTSGGDEQFF
TGTGCCAGCAGCTTAACCGGGACTAGCGGGGGGGATGAGCAGTTCTTC
>15|.|.|TRBJ1-4|TRBV15
CATSRDLGAREKLFF
TGTGCCACCAGCAGAGATTTGGGGGCTCGGGAAAAACTGTTTTTT
>12|few|.|TRBJ1-4|TRBV7-2
CASSQGLEKLFF
TGTGCCAGCAGCCAGGGACTCGAAAAACTGTTTTTT
>18|few|TRBD2|TRBJ2-1|TRBV4-3
CASSQDGVGGSSYNEQFF
TGCGCCAGCAGCCAAGACGGGGTTGGCGGGAGCTCCTACAATGAGCAGTTCTTC
>16|.|.|TRBJ2-2|TRBV27
CASSHNRALVTGELFF
TGTGCCAGCAGCCACAACAGGGCTCTCGTGACCGGGGAGCTGTTTTTT
>13|many|.|TRBJ1-1|TRBV20-1
CSARDLSNTEAFF
TGCAGTGCTAGAGATCTGAGTAACACTGAAGCTTTCTTT
>14|many|.|TRBJ2-1|TRBV7-8
CASSLFRGSNEQFF
TGTGCCAGCAGCTTATTTCGGGGCTCGAATGAGCAGTTCTTC
>14|medium-sized|TRBD1|TRBJ1-4|TRBV7-9
CASSRTGGREKLFF
TGTGCCAGCAGCCGGACAGGGGGTCGTGAAAAACTGTTTTTT
>14|few|.|TRBJ2-3|TRBV10-3
CAISEGLFTDTQYF
TGTGCCATCAGTGAGGGACTCTTCACAGATACGCAGTATTTT
>14|many|.|TRBJ1-5|TRBV24-1
CATSVGASNQPQHF
TGTGCCACCAGTGTAGGCGCTAGCAATCAGCCCCAGCATTTT
>16|.|.|TRBJ2-5|TRBV3-1
CASSLIATKRVETQYF
TGTGCCAGCAGCCTAATAGCGACAAAACGAGTAGAGACCCAGTACTTC
>13|.|.|TRBJ2-3|TRBV11-2
CASSFPSTDTQYF
TGTGCCAGCAGCTTCCCTAGCACAGATACGCAGTATTTT
>14|few|.|TRBJ2-5|TRBV6-5
CASSYLGGQETQYF
TGTGCCAGCAGTTACCTGGGGGGCCAAGAGACCCAGTACTTC
>13|many|.|TRBJ1-2|TRBV12-3/TRBV12-4
CASSPIRNYGYTF
TGTGCCAGCAGTCCGATACGTAACTATGGCTACACCTTC
>16|few|.|TRBJ2-1|TRBV15
CATSSRQASVNNEQFF
TGTGCCACCAGCAGCCGACAGGCTAGCGTAAACAATGAGCAGTTCTTC
>13|few|.|TRBJ1-6|TRBV6-1
CASRDWDVSPLHF
TGTGCCAGCAGGGATTGGGACGTTTCACCCCTCCACTTT
>14|many|.|TRBJ2-7|TRBV27
CASSLDRASYEQYF
TGTGCCAGCAGTTTGGACCGGGCATCCTACGAGCAGTACTTC
>14|many|.|TRBJ2-1|TRBV6-1
CATGDRSSYNEQFF
TGTGCCACGGGGGACCGGAGCTCCTACAATGAGCAGTTCTTC
>11|few|.|TRBJ1-2|TRBV29-1
CSGGGDYGYTF
TGCAGCGGGGGGGGCGACTATGGCTACACCTTC
>14|.|.|TRBJ1-2|TRBV20-1
CSASGTQANYGYTF
TGCAGTGCTAGTGGGACACAAGCTAACTATGGCTACACCTTC
>16|many|TRBD2|TRBJ2-1|TRBV7-8
CASSPALREGPNEQFF
TGTGCCAGCAGCCCGGCCCTCCGGGAGGGCCCCAATGAGCAGTTCTTC
>12|many|.|TRBJ2-1|TRBV12-3/TRBV12-4
CASSLEGYEQFF
TGTGCCAGCAGTTTGGAGGGTTATGAGCAGTTCTTC
>14|.|.|TRBJ1-4|TRBV12-3/TRBV12-4
CASSTSAGTGKLFF
TGTGCCAGCAGTACCTCCGCAGGGACGGGGAAACTGTTTTTT
>12|few|.|TRBJ2-1|TRBV7-2
CASSLAVNEQFF
TGTGCCAGCAGCTTAGCGGTGAATGAGCAGTTCTTC
>14|many|.|TRBJ2-2|TRBV6-5
CASSYFRGTGELFF
TGTGCCAGCAGTTACTTCAGGGGAACCGGGGAGCTGTTTTTT
>15|few|.|TRBJ2-1|TRBV7-9
CASSLVRGAGNEQFF
TGTGCCAGCAGCTTAGTTAGGGGAGCGGGCAATGAGCAGTTCTTC
>15|many|TRBD2|TRBJ2-5|TRBV7-2
CASSLELAGPVTQYF
TGTGCCAGCAGCTTAGAACTAGCGGGCCCAGTGACCCAGTACTTC
>15|.|.|TRBJ1-4|TRBV18
CASSPPRTHNEKLFF
TGTGCCAGCTCACCCCCCCGGACTCATAATGAAAAACTGTTTTTT
>13|many|TRBD1|TRBJ1-6|TRBV6-1
CASMETGDSPLHF
TGTGCCAGCATGGAGACAGGGGATTCACCCCTCCACTTT
>13|many|.|TRBJ2-2|TRBV5-1
CASSLLMTGELFF
TGCGCCAGCAGCTTGCTTATGACCGGGGAGCTGTTTTTT
>14|few|.|TRBJ1-1|TRBV19
CASSMYTLNTEAFF
TGTGCCAGTAGTATGTACACTCTGAACACTGAAGCTTTCTTT
>16|.|TRBD1|TRBJ1-6|TRBV18
CASSLGTGGSNSPLHF
TGTGCCAGCTCACTCGGGACAGGGGGGTCGAATTCACCCCTCCACTTT
>15|.|.|TRBJ2-1|TRBV2
CASSAGGSAYNEQFF
TGTGCCAGCAGCGCAGGGGGGAGCGCCTACAATGAGCAGTTCTTC
>15|few|TRBD1|TRBJ2-2|TRBV7-9
CASSSDRGRTGELFF
TGTGCCAGCAGCTCGGACAGGGGGCGAACCGGGGAGCTGTTTTTT